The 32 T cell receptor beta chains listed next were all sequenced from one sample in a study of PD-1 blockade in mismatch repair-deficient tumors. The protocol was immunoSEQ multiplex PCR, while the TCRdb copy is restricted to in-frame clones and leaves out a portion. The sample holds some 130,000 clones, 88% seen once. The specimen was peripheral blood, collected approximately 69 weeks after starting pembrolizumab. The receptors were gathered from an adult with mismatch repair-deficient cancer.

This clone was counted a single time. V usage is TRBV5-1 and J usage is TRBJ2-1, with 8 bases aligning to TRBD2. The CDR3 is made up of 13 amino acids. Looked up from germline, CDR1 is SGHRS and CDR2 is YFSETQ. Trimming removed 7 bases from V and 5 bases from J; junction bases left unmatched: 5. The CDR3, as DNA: TGCGCCAGCCGGGGGGGCGGCAACAATGAGCAGTTCTTC. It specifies CASRGGGNNEQFF.

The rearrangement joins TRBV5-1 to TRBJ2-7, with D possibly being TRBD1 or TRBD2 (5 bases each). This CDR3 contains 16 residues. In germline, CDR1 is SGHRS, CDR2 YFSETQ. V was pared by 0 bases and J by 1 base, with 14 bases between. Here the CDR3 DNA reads TGCGCCAGCAGCTTGGCGGACCCAGGGAGATCCTACGAGCAGTACTTC. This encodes CASSLADPGRSYEQYF.

The CDR3 coding sequence is TGTGCCAGCACCCATAGCGGGAGTGAGACAGATACGCAGTATTTT. It yields the protein CASTHSGSETDTQYF. The chain has TRBV11-2 and TRBJ2-3; TRBD2 matches at 9 bases. V was clipped by 7 bases and J by 3 bases; unmatched bases: 8. This CDR3 has 15 amino acids. Germline V lookup: CDR1 SGHAT, CDR2 FQNNGV.

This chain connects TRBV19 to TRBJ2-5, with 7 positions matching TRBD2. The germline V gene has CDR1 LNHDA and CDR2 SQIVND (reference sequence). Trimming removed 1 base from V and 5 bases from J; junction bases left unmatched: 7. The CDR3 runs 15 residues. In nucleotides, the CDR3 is TGTGCCAGTAGTATAGCGGGAGGAGCGATGGAGACCCAGTACTTC. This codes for CASSIAGGAMETQYF.

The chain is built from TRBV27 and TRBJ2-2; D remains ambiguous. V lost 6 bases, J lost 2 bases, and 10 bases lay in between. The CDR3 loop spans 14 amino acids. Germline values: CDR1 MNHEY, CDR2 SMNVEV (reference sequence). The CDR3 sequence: CASRPVGNTGELFF. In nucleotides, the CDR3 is TGTGCCAGCAGGCCTGTGGGTAACACCGGGGAGCTGTTTTTT.

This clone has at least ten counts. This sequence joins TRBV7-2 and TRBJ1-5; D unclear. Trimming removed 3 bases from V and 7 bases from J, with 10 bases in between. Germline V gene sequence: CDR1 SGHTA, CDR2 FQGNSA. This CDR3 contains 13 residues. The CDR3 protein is CASSLGGEQPQHF. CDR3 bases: TGTGCCAGCAGCTTGGGTGGAGAACAGCCCCAGCATTTT.

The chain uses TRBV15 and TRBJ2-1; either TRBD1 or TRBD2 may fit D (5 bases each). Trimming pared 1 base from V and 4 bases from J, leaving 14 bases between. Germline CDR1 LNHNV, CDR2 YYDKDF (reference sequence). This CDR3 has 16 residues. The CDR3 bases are TGTGCCACCAGCAGAGGTCTTCTAGGGACGTACAATGAGCAGTTCTTC. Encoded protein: CATSRGLLGTYNEQFF.

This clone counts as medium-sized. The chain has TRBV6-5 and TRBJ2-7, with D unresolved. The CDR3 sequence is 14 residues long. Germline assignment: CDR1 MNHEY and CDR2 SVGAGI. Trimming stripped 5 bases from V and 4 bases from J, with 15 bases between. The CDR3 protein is CASSEDGSVYEQYF. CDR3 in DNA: TGTGCCAGCAGTGAAGACGGATCCGTTTACGAGCAGTACTTC.

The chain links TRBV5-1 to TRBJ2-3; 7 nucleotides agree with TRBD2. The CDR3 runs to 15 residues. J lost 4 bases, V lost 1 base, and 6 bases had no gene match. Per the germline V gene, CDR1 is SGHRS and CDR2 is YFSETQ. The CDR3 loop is CASSLWEGGSDTQYF. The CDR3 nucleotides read TGCGCCAGCAGCTTGTGGGAGGGCGGGTCAGATACGCAGTATTTT. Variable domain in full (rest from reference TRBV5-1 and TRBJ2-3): KAGVTQTPRYLIKTRGQQVTLSCSPISGHRSVSWYQQTPGQGLQFLFEYFSETQRNKGNFPGRFSGRQFSNSRSEMNVSTLELGDSALYLCASSLWEGGSDTQYFGPGTRLTVL.

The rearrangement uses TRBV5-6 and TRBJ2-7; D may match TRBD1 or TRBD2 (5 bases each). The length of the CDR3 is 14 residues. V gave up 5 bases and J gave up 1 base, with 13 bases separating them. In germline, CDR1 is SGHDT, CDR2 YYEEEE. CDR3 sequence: CASSPGTASYEQYF. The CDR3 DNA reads TGTGCCAGCAGTCCTGGGACGGCTTCCTACGAGCAGTACTTC.

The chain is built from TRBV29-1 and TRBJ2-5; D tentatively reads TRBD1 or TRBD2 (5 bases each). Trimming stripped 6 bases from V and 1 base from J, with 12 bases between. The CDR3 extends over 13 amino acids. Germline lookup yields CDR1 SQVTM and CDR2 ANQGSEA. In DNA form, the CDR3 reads TGCAGCGTGTACCGGGGCCTCCAAGAGACCCAGTACTTC. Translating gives CSVYRGLQETQYF. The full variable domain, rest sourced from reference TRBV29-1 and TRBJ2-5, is SAVISQKPSRDICQRGTSLTIQCQVDSQVTMMFWYRQQPGQSLTLIATANQGSEATYESGFVIDKFPISRPNLTFSTLTVSNMSPEDSSIYLCSVYRGLQETQYFGPGTRLLVL.

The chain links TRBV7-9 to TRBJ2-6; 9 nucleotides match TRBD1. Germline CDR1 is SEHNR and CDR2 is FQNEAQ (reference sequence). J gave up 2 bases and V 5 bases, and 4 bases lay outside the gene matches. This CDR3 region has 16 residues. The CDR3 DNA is TGTGCCAGCAGCCAGTGGACAGGGGCTGGGGCCAACGTCCTGACTTTC. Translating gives CASSQWTGAGANVLTF.

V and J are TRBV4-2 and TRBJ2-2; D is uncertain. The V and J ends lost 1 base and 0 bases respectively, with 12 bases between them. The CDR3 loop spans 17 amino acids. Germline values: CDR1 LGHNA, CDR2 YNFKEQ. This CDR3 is CASSQVSGQPNTGELFF. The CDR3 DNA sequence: TGTGCCAGCAGCCAAGTCTCGGGTCAGCCGAACACCGGGGAGCTGTTTTTT.

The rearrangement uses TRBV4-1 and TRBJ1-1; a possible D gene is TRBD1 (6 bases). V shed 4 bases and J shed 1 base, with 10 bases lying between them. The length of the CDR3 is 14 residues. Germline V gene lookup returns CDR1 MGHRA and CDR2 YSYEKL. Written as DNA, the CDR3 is TGCGCCAGCAGCCCCAGGGGTGGGAACACTGAAGCTTTCTTT. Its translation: CASSPRGGNTEAFF.

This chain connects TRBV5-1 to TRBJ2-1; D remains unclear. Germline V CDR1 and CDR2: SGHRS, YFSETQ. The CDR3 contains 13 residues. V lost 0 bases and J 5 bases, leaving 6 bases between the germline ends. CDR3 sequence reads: CASSLVLNNEQFF. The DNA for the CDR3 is TGCGCCAGCAGCTTGGTCCTCAACAATGAGCAGTTCTTC.

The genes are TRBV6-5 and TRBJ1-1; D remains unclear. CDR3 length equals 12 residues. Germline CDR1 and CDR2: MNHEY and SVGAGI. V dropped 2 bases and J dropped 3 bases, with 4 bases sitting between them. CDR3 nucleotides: TGTGCCAGCAGTTACGGAGACACTGAAGCTTTCTTT. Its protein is CASSYGDTEAFF.

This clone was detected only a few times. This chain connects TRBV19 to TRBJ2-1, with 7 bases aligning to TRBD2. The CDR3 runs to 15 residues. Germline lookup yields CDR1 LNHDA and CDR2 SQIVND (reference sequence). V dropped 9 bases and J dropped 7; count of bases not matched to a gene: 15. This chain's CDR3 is CASAYDGGSWNEQFF. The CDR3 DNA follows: TGTGCCAGCGCTTACGACGGGGGGAGTTGGAATGAGCAGTTCTTC. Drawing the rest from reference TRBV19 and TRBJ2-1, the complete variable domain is DGGITQSPKYLFRKEGQNVTLSCEQNLNHDAMYWYRQDPGQGLRLIYYSQIVNDFQKGDIAEGYSVSREKKESFPLTVTSAQKNPTAFYLCASAYDGGSWNEQFFGPGTRLTVL.

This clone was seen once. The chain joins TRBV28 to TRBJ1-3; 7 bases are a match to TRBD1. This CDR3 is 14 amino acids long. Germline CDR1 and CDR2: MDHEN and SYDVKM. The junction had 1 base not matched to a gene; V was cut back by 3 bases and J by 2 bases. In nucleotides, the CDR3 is TGTGCCAGCAGTTTTGGGACAGCTGGAAACACCATATATTTT. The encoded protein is CASSFGTAGNTIYF.

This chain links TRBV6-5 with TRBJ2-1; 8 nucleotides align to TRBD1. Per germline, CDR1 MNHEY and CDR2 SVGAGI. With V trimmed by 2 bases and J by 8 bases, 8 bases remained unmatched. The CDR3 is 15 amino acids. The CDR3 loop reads CASSYLETGVHEQFF. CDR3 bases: TGTGCCAGCAGTTACCTCGAGACAGGGGTGCATGAGCAGTTCTTC.

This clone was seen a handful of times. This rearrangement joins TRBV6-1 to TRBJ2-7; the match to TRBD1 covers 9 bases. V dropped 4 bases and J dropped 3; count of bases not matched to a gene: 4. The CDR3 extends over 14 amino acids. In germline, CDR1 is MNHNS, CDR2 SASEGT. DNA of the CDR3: TGTGCCAGCAGTGGAGGGACAGGGTTCTACGAGCAGTACTTC. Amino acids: CASSGGTGFYEQYF.

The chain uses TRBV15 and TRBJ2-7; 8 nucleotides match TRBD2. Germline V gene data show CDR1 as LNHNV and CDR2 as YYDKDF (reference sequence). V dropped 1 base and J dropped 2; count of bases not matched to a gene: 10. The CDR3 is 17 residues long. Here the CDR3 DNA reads TGTGCCACCAGCAGAGGCCACGGGGGGGGATTGGCCTACGAGCAGTACTTC. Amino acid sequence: CATSRGHGGGLAYEQYF.

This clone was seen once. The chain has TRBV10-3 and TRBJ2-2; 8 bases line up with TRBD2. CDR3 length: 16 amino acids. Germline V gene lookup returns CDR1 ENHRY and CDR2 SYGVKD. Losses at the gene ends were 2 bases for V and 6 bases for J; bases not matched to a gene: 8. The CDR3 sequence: CAISENPGGVAGELFF. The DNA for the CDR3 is TGTGCCATCAGTGAGAATCCGGGAGGGGTAGCCGGGGAGCTGTTTTTT.

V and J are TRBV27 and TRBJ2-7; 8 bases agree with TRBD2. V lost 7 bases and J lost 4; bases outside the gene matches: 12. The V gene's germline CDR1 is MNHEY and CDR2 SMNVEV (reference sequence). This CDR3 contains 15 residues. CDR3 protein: CASTPGGTRAYEQYF. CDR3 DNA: TGTGCCAGCACCCCGGGGGGGACCCGCGCTTACGAGCAGTACTTC.

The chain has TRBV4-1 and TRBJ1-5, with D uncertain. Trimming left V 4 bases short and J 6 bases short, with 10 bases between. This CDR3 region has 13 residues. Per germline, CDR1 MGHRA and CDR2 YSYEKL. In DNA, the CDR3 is TGCGCCAGCAGCCGCGGGAGGAGTCAGCCCCAGCATTTT. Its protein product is CASSRGRSQPQHF.

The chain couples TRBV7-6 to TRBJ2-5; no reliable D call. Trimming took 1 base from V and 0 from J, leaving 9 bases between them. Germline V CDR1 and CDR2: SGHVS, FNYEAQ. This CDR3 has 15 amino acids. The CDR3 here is CASSLEAVYQETQYF. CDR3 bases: TGTGCCAGCAGCTTAGAGGCAGTGTACCAAGAGACCCAGTACTTC.

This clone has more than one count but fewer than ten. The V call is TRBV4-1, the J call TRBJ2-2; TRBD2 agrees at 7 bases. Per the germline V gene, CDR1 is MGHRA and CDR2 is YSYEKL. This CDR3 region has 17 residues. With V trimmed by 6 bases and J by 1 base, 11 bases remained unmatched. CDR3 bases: TGCGCCAGCAGATACCGGGGGAGCGGGGAGAACACCGGGGAGCTGTTTTTT. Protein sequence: CASRYRGSGENTGELFF.

CDR3 region: CASSLESGEDSDPVNEQFF. CDR3 sequence (DNA): TGTGCCAGCAGCTTAGAGTCGGGGGAGGACTCCGATCCGGTCAATGAGCAGTTCTTC. V is TRBV11-3 and J is TRBJ2-1; possible D gene TRBD2, 6 bases. V lost 0 bases and J 6 bases, leaving 24 bases between the germline ends. CDR3 length equals 19 residues. The germline CDR1 and CDR2 sequences are SGHNT and YENEEA.

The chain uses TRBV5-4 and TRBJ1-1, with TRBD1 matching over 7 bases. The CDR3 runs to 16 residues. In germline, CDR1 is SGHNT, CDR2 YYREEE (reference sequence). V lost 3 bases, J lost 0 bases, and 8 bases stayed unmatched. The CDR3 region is CASSSRDRPMNTEAFF. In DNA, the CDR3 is TGTGCCAGCAGCTCCCGGGACAGACCGATGAACACTGAAGCTTTCTTT.

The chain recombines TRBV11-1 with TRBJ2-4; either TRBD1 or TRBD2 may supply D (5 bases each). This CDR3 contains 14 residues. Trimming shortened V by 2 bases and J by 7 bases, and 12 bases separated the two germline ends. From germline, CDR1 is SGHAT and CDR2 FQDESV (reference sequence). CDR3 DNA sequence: TGTGCCAGCAGCTTATGGGACCAAGGGAACATTCAGTACTTC. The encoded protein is CASSLWDQGNIQYF. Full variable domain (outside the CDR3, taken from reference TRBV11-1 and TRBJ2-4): EAEVAQSPRYKITEKSQAVAFWCDPISGHATLYWYRQILGQGPELLVQFQDESVVDDSQLPKDRFSAERLKGVDSTLKIQPAELGDSAMYLCASSLWDQGNIQYFGAGTRLSVL.

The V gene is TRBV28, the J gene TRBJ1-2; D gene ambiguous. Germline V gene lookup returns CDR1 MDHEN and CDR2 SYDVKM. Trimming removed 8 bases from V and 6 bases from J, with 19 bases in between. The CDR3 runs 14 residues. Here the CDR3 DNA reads TGTGCCAGCGGATCGTTGCAGGTCCCCCATGGCTACACCTTC. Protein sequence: CASGSLQVPHGYTF.

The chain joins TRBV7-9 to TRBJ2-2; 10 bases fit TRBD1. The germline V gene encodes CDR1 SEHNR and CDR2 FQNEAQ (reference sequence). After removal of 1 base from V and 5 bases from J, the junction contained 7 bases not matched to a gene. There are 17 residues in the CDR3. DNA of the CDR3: TGTGCCAGCAGCTTAGTAGTTGGGACAGGGGTGACCGGGGAGCTGTTTTTT. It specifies CASSLVVGTGVTGELFF.

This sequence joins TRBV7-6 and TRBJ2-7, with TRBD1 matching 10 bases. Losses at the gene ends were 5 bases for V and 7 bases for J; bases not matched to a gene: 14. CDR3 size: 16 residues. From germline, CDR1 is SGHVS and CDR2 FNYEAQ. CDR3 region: CASSLHQGQGVREQYF. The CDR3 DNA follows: TGTGCCAGCAGCCTGCACCAAGGACAGGGGGTGAGGGAGCAGTACTTC.